What follows are 21 T cell receptor beta chains derived from one specimen sequenced in a study of identical twins. TCRdb analysed the 5' RACE reads with MiXCR anew, one entry per CDR3 protein. In the table there are 550,000 to 700,000 distinct CDR3 sequences, 9% to 10% of which are singletons. Another study also made use of these data, one on yellow fever vaccine responses in identical twins.

Source material: PBMCs. The receptors here all came from a woman younger than 30 in good health.

This clonotype was recorded many times. V usage is TRBV3-1 and J usage is TRBJ1-1, with 7 bases that match TRBD1. CDR3 length equals 16 residues. Trimming took 2 bases from V and 3 from J; bases not matched to a gene: 9. Germline values: CDR1 LGHDT, CDR2 YNNKEL (reference sequence). CDR3 sequence reads: CASSQRIDRAHTEAFF. The CDR3 DNA reads TGTGCCAGCAGCCAACGAATCGACAGGGCCCACACTGAAGCTTTCTTT.

The chain couples TRBV4-3 to TRBJ2-3, with D unclear. The CDR3 runs to 14 residues. V lost 1 base and J 2 bases, leaving 7 bases between the germline ends. The germline V gene has CDR1 LGHNA and CDR2 YSLEER. The CDR3 loop is CASSQALFTDTQYF. CDR3 bases: TGCGCCAGCAGCCAAGCCCTTTTCACAGATACGCAGTATTTT.

This clonotype was recorded a few times. Here the CDR3 DNA reads TGTGCCAGCAACGCGGACAGCTCCTACAATGAGCAGTTCTTC. Amino acid sequence: CASNADSSYNEQFF. The chain couples TRBV28 to TRBJ2-1, with a possible D match to TRBD1 (6 bases). Per germline, CDR1 MDHEN and CDR2 SYDVKM. This CDR3 is built from 14 residues. The germline V and J ends were trimmed by 7 bases and 0 bases, with 10 bases remaining between them.

This clonotype turned up a few times. The V and J genes are TRBV5-1 and TRBJ2-1, with 10 bases matching TRBD2. Germline CDR1 reads SGHRS; CDR2 reads YFSETQ. The CDR3 is 16 residues long. With V trimmed by 2 bases and J by 8 bases, 10 bases remained unmatched. CDR3 amino acids: CASSFGLAGAGDEQFF. CDR3 nucleotide sequence: TGCGCCAGCAGCTTTGGCCTAGCGGGGGCCGGGGATGAGCAGTTCTTC.

Turning to this clonotype: A single base separates this from a much larger clone, so it may be a read error. CDR3 DNA sequence: TGTGCCACCAGCGCCGTCGGGTCCACGAACATCGGGGAGCTGTTTTTT. This sequence encodes CATSAVGSTNIGELFF. The chain joins TRBV15 to TRBJ2-2; D gene ambiguous. CDR1 LNHNV and CDR2 YYDKDF come from the germline V gene (reference sequence). This CDR3 comprises 16 residues.

This clonotype was seen repeatedly, ten times or more. The chain uses TRBV29-1 and TRBJ1-1; D might be TRBD1 (5 bases). The CDR3 contains 12 residues. The V end lost 6 bases, the J end lost 0 bases, and 8 bases lay between the germline ends. The germline CDR1 and CDR2 sequences are SQVTM and ANQGSEA. CDR3 residues: CSVGVMNTEAFF. CDR3 nucleotide sequence: TGCAGCGTGGGGGTCATGAACACTGAAGCTTTCTTT.

This clonotype was found many times. The V call is TRBV20-1, the J call TRBJ1-1; perhaps TRBD1 as D (5 bases). The CDR3 spans 13 residues. Between the trimmed V and J ends, which lost 6 bases and 6 bases, there was a span of 17 bases. Germline V lookup: CDR1 DFQATT, CDR2 SNEGSKA (reference sequence). For the CDR3, the DNA is TGCAGTGCGACGGGACTAAATTACCCTGAAGCTTTCTTT. This encodes CSATGLNYPEAFF.

This clonotype was detected many times. The chain joins TRBV5-5 to TRBJ1-1; no clear D gene. Germline CDR1 reads SGHKS; CDR2 reads YYEKEE (reference sequence). The V and J ends lost 3 bases and 0 bases respectively, with 6 bases between them. The CDR3 extends over 13 amino acids. CDR3 protein: CASSYTLNTEAFF. CDR3 DNA: TGTGCCAGCAGCTACACATTGAACACTGAAGCTTTCTTT.

In this sample, this clonotype turned up a few times. The rearrangement joins TRBV27 to TRBJ1-4, with TRBD1 as a possible D gene (5 bases). This CDR3 comprises 15 residues. V lost 5 bases, J lost 7 bases, and 17 bases lay in between. Looked up from germline, CDR1 is MNHEY and CDR2 is SMNVEV (reference sequence). The CDR3 DNA reads as TGTGCCAGCAGTGCGACCAACCTAAGGGGTGAAAAACTGTTTTTT. As protein: CASSATNLRGEKLFF.

This clonotype was observed a handful of times. The rearrangement links TRBV9 to TRBJ2-1; D call uncertain. The CDR3 length is 18 residues. The germline gives CDR1 SGDLS, CDR2 YYNGEE. Trimming removed 0 bases from V and 0 bases from J, with 16 bases in between. CDR3 sequence: CASSVGLKKPASYNEQFF. The CDR3 coding sequence is TGTGCCAGCAGCGTAGGTTTGAAGAAACCAGCCTCCTACAATGAGCAGTTCTTC.

At least ten counts were recorded for this clonotype. The chain is built from TRBV3-1 and TRBJ2-2, with TRBD2 identical over 13 bases. Looked up from germline, CDR1 is LGHDT and CDR2 is YNNKEL (reference sequence). This CDR3 is 21 amino acids long. The V segment lost 0 bases and the J segment 2 bases; nucleotides outside the gene matches: 12. The CDR3 coding sequence is TGTGCCAGCAGCCAAGATTCTTCAGTGGGACTAGCGGGGCCTAACACCGGGGAGCTGTTTTTT. Protein product: CASSQDSSVGLAGPNTGELFF.

This chain joins TRBV25-1 and TRBJ1-2; 12 bases line up with TRBD1. Germline lookup yields CDR1 MGHDK and CDR2 SYGVNS. This CDR3 has 16 residues. The J segment lost 6 bases and the V segment lost 4 bases, leaving 9 bases of the junction unmatched. The CDR3 region has the DNA TGTGCCAGCAGTGTCGTGAGGGACAGGGGGCTCGATGGCTACACCTTC. Residues: CASSVVRDRGLDGYTF.

V is TRBV14 and J is TRBJ2-1; 7 positions match TRBD2. Unmatched junction bases numbered 7, after V lost 0 bases and J lost 8 bases. Germline lookup yields CDR1 SGHDN and CDR2 FVKESK. The CDR3 loop spans 15 amino acids. CDR3 amino acids: CASSQDRGRAHEQFF. As DNA, the CDR3 is TGTGCCAGCAGCCAAGACCGGGGGAGGGCCCATGAGCAGTTCTTC.

This clonotype was picked up many times. The chain joins TRBV7-2 to TRBJ2-2; D is unclear. In germline, CDR1 is SGHTA, CDR2 FQGNSA. Trimming took off 0 bases at V and 8 bases at J, with 13 bases between the two ends. The CDR3 is made up of 15 amino acids. The CDR3 spells CASSLANGASGELFF. In DNA, the CDR3 is TGTGCCAGCAGCTTAGCTAATGGCGCCAGTGGGGAGCTGTTTTTT.

This chain links TRBV5-1 with TRBJ2-5; TRBD2 agrees at 11 bases. Germline V lookup: CDR1 SGHRS, CDR2 YFSETQ. This CDR3 has 17 amino acids. V shed 1 base and J 5 bases; nucleotides not matched to a gene: 10. The CDR3 protein is CASSLRLAGGGGETQYF. For the CDR3, the DNA is TGCGCCAGCAGCTTGCGGCTAGCGGGAGGAGGAGGGGAGACCCAGTACTTC. The full variable domain, in which reference TRBV5-1 and TRBJ2-5 provide the parts outside the CDR3, is KAGVTQTPRYLIKTRGQQVTLSCSPISGHRSVSWYQQTPGQGLQFLFEYFSETQRNKGNFPGRFSGRQFSNSRSEMNVSTLELGDSALYLCASSLRLAGGGGETQYFGPGTRLLVL.

This clonotype was seen ten or more times. This chain joins TRBV10-3 and TRBJ2-5; D is unresolved. The germline V gene has CDR1 ENHRY and CDR2 SYGVKD. This CDR3 has 12 residues. The V and J ends lost 2 bases and 1 base respectively, with 2 bases between them. CDR3 nucleotide sequence: TGTGCCATCAGTGAGGCCCAAGAGACCCAGTACTTC. It is translated as CAISEAQETQYF.

This clonotype has at least ten counts. The junction shows a germline mismatch at one end, possibly a read error. V usage is TRBV6-6 and J usage is TRBJ2-7; no definite D call. The length of the CDR3 is 11 residues. CDR1 and CDR2 (germline): MNHNY, SVGAGI (reference sequence). The CDR3 DNA reads TGTGCCAGCCTTTATTCCTACGAGCATTACTTC. Amino acid sequence: CASLYSYEHYF.

This chain uses TRBV20-1 with TRBJ2-3; 11 bases are a match to TRBD2. J gave up 4 bases and V 0 bases, and 18 bases lay outside the gene matches. Germline V gene data show CDR1 as DFQATT and CDR2 as SNEGSKA (reference sequence). This CDR3 has 20 amino acids. This CDR3 is CSARDLVFPFSGGAADTQYF. CDR3 coding DNA: TGCAGTGCTAGAGATCTCGTATTCCCCTTTAGCGGGGGGGCTGCAGATACGCAGTATTTT.

This clonotype was counted between two and nine times. This chain links TRBV27 with TRBJ2-1; 8 bases are a match to TRBD2. The CDR3 has 14 amino acids. The ends lost 6 bases at V and 4 bases at J; junction bases unmatched: 5. Germline values: CDR1 MNHEY, CDR2 SMNVEV (reference sequence). This chain's CDR3 is CASSGLAGYNEQFF. The DNA for the CDR3 is TGTGCCAGCAGCGGACTAGCTGGGTACAATGAGCAGTTCTTC.

The CDR3 here is CSVVGQGIAGELFF. For the CDR3, the DNA is TGCAGCGTTGTGGGACAGGGGATAGCCGGGGAGCTGTTTTTT. The V gene is TRBV29-1, the J gene TRBJ2-2; 10 bases are a match to TRBD1. V trimming: 4 bases; J trimming: 6 bases; junction bases outside the gene matches: 5. The CDR3 totals 14 residues. The germline V gene has CDR1 SQVTM and CDR2 ANQGSEA.

The sample holds many counts of this clonotype. J is TRBJ2-1 and V is TRBV9; 9 positions agree with TRBD1. V was pared by 0 bases and J by 7 bases, with 5 bases of the junction left unmatched. From germline, CDR1 is SGDLS and CDR2 YYNGEE. This CDR3 region has 15 residues. CDR3 in DNA: TGTGCCAGCAGCGTAGAAGGGACAGGGTGGAATGAGCAGTTCTTC. This translates into CASSVEGTGWNEQFF.